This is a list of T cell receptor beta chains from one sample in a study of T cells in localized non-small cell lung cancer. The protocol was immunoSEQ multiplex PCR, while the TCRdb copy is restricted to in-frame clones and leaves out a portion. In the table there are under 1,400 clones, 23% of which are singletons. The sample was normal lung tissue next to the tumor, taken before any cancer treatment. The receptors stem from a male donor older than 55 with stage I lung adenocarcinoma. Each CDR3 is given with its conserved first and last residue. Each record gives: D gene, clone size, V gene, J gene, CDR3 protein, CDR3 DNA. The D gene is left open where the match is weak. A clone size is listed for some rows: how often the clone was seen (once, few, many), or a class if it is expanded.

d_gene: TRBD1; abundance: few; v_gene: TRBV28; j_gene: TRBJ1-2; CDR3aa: CASTDRGWGGYTF; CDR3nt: TGTGCCAGCACCGACAGGGGATGGGGCGGCTACACCTTC
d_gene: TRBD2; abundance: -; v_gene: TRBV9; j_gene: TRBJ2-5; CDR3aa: CASNVGGWQQETQYF; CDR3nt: TGTGCCAGCAATGTGGGAGGGTGGCAACAAGAGACCCAGTACTTC
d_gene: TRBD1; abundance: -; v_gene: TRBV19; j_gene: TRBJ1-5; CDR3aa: CASSRSHRGGQPQHF; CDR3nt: TGTGCCAGTAGTCGTTCCCACAGGGGGGGCCAGCCCCAGCATTTT
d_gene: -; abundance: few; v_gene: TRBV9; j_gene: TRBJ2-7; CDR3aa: CASSVGGNEQYF; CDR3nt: TGTGCCAGCAGTGTGGGTGGCAACGAGCAGTACTTC
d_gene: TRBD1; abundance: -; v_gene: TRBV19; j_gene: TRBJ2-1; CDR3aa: CASSIVGQGGHNEQFF; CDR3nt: TGTGCCAGTAGTATAGTCGGACAGGGGGGGCACAATGAGCAGTTCTTC
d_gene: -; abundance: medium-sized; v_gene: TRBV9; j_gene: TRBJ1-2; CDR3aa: CASSEGTSIYGYTF; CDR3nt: TGTGCCAGCAGTGAAGGCACCTCCATCTATGGCTACACCTTC
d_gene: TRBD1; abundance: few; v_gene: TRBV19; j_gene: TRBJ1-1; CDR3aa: CASSISGQGRIEAFF; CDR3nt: TGTGCCAGTAGTATCTCCGGACAGGGGAGGATTGAAGCTTTCTTT
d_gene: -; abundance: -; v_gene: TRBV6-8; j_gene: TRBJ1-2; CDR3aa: CASSSGSGNYGYTF; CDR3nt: TGTGCCAGCAGCTCAGGTTCCGGGAACTATGGCTACACCTTC
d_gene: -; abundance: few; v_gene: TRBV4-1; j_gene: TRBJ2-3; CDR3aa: CASSQAATEGMDTQYF; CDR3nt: TGCGCCAGCAGCCAAGCCGCGACCGAGGGGATGGATACGCAGTATTTT
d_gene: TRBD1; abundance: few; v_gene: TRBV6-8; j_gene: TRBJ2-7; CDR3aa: CASSYLPGGNYEQYF; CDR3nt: TGTGCCAGCAGTTATTTGCCAGGGGGAAATTACGAGCAGTACTTC
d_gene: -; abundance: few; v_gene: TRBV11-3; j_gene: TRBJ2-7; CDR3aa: CASSPLLRSYEQYF; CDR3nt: TGTGCCAGCAGCCCACTGCTTCGCAGCTACGAGCAGTACTTC
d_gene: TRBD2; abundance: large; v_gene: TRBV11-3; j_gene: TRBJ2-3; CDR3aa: CASSPGLAGVSDTQYF; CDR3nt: TGTGCCAGCAGCCCGGGACTAGCGGGAGTTTCGGATACGCAGTATTTT
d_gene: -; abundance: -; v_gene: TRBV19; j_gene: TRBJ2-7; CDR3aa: CASSPVEGLAHEQYF; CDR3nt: TGTGCCAGTAGTCCCGTGGAGGGGCTAGCCCACGAGCAGTACTTC
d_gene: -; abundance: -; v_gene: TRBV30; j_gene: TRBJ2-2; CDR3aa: CAWSLGGTGELFF; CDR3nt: TGTGCCTGGAGTCTGGGCGGGACCGGGGAGCTGTTTTTT
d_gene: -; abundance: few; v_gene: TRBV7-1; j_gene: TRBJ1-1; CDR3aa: CASSFRGTGENFF; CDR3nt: TGTGCCAGCAGCTTCCGAGGGACGGGAGAAAATTTCTTT
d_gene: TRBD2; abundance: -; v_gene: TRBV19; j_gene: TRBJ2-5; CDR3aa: CASSVSWGLAETQYF; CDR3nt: TGTGCCAGTAGTGTAAGTTGGGGACTAGCTGAGACCCAGTACTTC
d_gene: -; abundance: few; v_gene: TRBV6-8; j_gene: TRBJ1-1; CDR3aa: CASSPDPNEAFF; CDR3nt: TGTGCCAGCAGTCCGGACCCCAATGAAGCTTTCTTT
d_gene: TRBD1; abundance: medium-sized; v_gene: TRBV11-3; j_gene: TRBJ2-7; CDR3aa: CASSREDRGPSYEQYF; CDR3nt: TGTGCCAGCAGCCGCGAGGACAGGGGACCTTCCTACGAGCAGTACTTC
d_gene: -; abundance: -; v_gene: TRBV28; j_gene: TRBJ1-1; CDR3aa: CASSFVTSNTEAFF; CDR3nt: TGTGCCAGCAGTTTTGTTACTTCGAACACTGAAGCTTTCTTT
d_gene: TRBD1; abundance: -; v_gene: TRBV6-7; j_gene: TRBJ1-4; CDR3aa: CASGRGGGEKLFF; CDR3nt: TGTGCCAGCGGGAGAGGGGGCGGTGAAAAACTGTTTTTT
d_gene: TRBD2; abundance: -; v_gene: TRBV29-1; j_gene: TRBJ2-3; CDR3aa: CSVQSASGGTDTQYF; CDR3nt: TGCAGCGTACAATCGGCTAGCGGGGGCACAGATACGCAGTATTTT
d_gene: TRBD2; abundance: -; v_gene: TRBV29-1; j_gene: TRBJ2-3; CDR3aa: CSAPPIAGITDTQYF; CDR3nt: TGCAGCGCCCCACCGATAGCGGGAATCACAGATACGCAGTATTTT
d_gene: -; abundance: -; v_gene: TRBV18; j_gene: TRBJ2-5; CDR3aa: CASSRSRRTQETQYF; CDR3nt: TGTGCCAGCTCACGTTCTCGGAGGACCCAAGAGACCCAGTACTTC
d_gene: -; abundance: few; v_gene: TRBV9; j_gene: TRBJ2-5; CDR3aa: CASSPQGEGETQYF; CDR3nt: TGTGCCAGCAGCCCCCAGGGGGAGGGGGAGACCCAGTACTTC
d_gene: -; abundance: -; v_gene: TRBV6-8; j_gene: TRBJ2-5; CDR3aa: CASSRERETQYF; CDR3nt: TGTGCCAGCAGCCGGGAGCGGGAGACCCAGTACTTC
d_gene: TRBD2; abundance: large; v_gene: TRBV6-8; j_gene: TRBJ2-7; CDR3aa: CASRVLAGGPKPSSYEQYF; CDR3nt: TGTGCCAGCAGAGTACTAGCGGGAGGGCCAAAACCCAGCTCCTACGAGCAGTACTTC
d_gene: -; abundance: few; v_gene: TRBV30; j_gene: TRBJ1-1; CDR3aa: CAWRGRPNPEAFF; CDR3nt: TGTGCCTGGAGAGGGAGGCCCAACCCTGAAGCTTTCTTT
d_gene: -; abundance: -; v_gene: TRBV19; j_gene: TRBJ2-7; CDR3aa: CASSMGGGGLFYEQYF; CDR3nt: TGTGCCAGTAGTATGGGAGGAGGGGGACTTTTCTACGAGCAGTACTTC
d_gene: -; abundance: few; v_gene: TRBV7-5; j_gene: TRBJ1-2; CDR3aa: CASSLTGQGGYGYTF; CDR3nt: TGTGCCAGCAGCCTGACGGGACAGGGGGGCTATGGCTACACCTTC
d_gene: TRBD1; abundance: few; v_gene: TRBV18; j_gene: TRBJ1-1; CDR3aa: CASSPTGRDTEAFF; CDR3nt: TGTGCCAGCTCACCGACAGGGAGGGACACTGAAGCTTTCTTT
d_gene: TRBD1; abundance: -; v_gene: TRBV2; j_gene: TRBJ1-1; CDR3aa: CASRTETGVHTEAFF; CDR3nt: TGTGCCAGCAGAACCGAGACAGGGGTGCACACTGAAGCTTTCTTT
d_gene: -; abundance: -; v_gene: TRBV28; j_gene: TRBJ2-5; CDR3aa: CASSSAGGAQETQYF; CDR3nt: TGTGCCAGCAGTTCCGCGGGCGGGGCACAAGAGACCCAGTACTTC
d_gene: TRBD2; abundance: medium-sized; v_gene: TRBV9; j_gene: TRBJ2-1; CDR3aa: CASRTSGSSYNEQFF; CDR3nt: TGTGCCAGCAGAACTAGCGGCAGCTCCTACAATGAGCAGTTCTTC
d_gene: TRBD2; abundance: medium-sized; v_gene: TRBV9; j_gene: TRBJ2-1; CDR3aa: CASSVGAGESSYNEQFF; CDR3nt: TGTGCCAGCAGCGTAGGAGCGGGAGAAAGCTCCTACAATGAGCAGTTCTTC
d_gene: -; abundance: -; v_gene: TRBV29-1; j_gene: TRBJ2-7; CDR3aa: CSVEDPRGEQYF; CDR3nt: TGCAGCGTTGAAGATCCGCGGGGCGAGCAGTACTTC
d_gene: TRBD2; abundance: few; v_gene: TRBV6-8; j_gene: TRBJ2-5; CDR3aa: CASSWTSGSGETQYF; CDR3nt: TGTGCCAGCAGTTGGACTAGCGGGAGCGGTGAGACCCAGTACTTC
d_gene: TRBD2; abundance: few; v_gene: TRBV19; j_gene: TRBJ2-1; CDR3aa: CASTLSGSYNEQFF; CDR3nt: TGTGCCAGTACCCTTAGCGGGTCCTACAATGAGCAGTTCTTC
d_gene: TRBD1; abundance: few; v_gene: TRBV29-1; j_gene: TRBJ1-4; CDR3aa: CSVFQGAREKLFF; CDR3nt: TGCAGCGTTTTTCAGGGGGCGCGAGAAAAACTGTTTTTT
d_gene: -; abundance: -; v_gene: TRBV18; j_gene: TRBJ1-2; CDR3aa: CASSPNKGTNYGYTF; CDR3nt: TGTGCCAGCTCACCGAACAAGGGGACCAACTATGGCTACACCTTC
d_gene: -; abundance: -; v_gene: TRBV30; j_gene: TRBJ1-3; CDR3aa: CAWKKTGNTIYF; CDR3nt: TGTGCCTGGAAGAAGACCGGAAACACCATATATTTT
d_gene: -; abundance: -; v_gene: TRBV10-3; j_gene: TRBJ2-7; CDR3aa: CASETARNEQYF; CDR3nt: TGTGCCAGCGAGACAGCTCGGAACGAGCAGTACTTC
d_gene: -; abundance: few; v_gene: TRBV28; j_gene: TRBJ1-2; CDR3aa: CASSFSFGVRGYGYTF; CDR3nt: TGTGCCAGCAGTTTTTCTTTCGGGGTGAGAGGCTATGGCTACACCTTC
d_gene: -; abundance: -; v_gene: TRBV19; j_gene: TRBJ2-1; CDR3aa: CASSIGTPSYNEQFF; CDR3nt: TGTGCCAGTAGTATCGGGACGCCATCGTACAATGAGCAGTTCTTC
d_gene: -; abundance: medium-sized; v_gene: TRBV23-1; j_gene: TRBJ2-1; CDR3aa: CASSQSVARVNNEQFF; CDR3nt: TGCGCCAGCAGCCAATCGGTAGCGCGAGTAAACAATGAGCAGTTCTTC
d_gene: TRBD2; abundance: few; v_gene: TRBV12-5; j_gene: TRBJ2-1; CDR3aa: CATLQSGRWEQFF; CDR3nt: TGTGCCACCCTCCAAAGCGGGAGGTGGGAACAGTTCTTC
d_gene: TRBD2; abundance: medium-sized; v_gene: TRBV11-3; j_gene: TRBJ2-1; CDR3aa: CASSQGASGYDEQFF; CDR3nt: TGTGCCAGCAGCCAAGGGGCTAGCGGGTACGATGAGCAGTTCTTC
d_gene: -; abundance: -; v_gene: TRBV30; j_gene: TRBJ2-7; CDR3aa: CAWSRARAYEQYF; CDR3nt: TGTGCCTGGAGTAGGGCACGTGCCTACGAGCAGTACTTC
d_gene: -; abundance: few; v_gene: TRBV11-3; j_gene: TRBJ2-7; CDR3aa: CASSLGGRASYYEQYF; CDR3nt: TGTGCCAGCAGCTTGGGTGGCAGGGCCTCTTACTACGAGCAGTACTTC
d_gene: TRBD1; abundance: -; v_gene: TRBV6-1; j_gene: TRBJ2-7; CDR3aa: CASSEAGGQGIYEQYF; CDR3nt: TGTGCCAGCAGTGAAGCGGGGGGACAGGGTATTTACGAGCAGTACTTC
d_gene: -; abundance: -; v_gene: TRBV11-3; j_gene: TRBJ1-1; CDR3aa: CASSFSTGLNTEAFF; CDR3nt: TGTGCCAGCAGCTTTAGTACAGGGCTGAACACTGAAGCTTTCTTT
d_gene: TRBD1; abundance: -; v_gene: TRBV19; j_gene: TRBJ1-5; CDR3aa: CASSIQGTGISINQPQHF; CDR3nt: TGTGCCAGTAGTATTCAAGGGACAGGAATATCCATCAATCAGCCCCAGCATTTT
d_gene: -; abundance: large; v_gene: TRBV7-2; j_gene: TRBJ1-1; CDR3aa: CASSLSKNTEAFF; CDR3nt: TGTGCCAGCAGCTTAAGCAAGAACACTGAAGCTTTCTTT
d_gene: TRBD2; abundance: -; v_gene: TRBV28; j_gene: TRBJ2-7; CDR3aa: CASSRSGSTYEQYF; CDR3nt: TGTGCCAGCAGCCGTAGCGGGAGCACCTACGAGCAGTACTTC
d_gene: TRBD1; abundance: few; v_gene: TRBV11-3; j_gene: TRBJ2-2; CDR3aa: CASSYGTGNTGELFF; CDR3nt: TGTGCCAGCAGCTACGGGACAGGGAACACCGGGGAGCTGTTTTTT